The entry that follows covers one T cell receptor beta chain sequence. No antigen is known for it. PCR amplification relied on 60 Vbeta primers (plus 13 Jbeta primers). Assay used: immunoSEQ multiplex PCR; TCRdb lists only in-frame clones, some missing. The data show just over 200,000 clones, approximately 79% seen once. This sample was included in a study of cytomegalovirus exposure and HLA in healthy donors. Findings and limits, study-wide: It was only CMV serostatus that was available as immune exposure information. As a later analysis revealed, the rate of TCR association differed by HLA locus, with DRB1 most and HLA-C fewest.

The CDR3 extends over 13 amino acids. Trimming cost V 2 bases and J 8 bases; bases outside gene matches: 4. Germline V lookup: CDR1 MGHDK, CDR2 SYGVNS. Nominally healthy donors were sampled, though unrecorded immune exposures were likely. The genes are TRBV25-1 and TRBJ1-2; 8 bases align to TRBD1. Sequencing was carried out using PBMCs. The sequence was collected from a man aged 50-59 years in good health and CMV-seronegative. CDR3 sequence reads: CASSEQGAYGYTF. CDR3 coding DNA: TGTGCCAGCAGTGAACAGGGGGCGTACGGCTACACCTTC.